Following are 32 T cell receptor beta chains from one sample sequenced in a study of beta chain features in type 1 diabetes. Sequenced material consisted of expressed TCRB transcripts (all of the isolated RNA was reverse transcribed). The repertoire was sequenced with immunoSEQ multiplex PCR; TCRdb's copy has only in-frame clones and lacks some. This table holds approximately 250,000 clones, about 14% found once. The material sequenced was naive CD4+ T cells from blood. These receptor sequences come from a woman aged 40 to 50 in good health.

This clone was found a few times. For the CDR3, the DNA is TGTGCCAGCTCACCCCAGGGGAATCCCTCCTACGAGCAGTACTTC. It codes for CASSPQGNPSYEQYF. The chain joins TRBV18 to TRBJ2-7; TRBD1 is a possible D gene (6 bases). The CDR3 extends over 15 amino acids. Germline loops: CDR1 KGHSH, CDR2 LQKENI. Trimming removed 3 bases at V and 0 bases at J, with 12 bases between.

J is TRBJ1-5 and V is TRBV5-6, with D possibly matching TRBD1 (5 bases). There are 15 residues in the CDR3. The germline V gene has CDR1 SGHDT and CDR2 YYEEEE. Trimming cost V 1 base and J 1 base, with 9 bases left between them. The CDR3 region is CASSLRGWSNQPQHF. Written as DNA, the CDR3 is TGTGCCAGCAGCTTGAGGGGTTGGAGCAATCAGCCCCAGCATTTT.

This clone was observed a handful of times. The chain recombines TRBV7-9 with TRBJ1-6; TRBD1 matches at 8 bases. The germline V gene encodes CDR1 SEHNR and CDR2 FQNEAQ (reference sequence). Trimming at V came to 0 bases and at J to 6 bases, leaving 4 bases not matched to a gene. The CDR3 is 16 residues long. The CDR3 sequence: CASSLAIGQGNSPLHF. In DNA form, the CDR3 reads TGTGCCAGCAGCTTAGCGATCGGACAGGGTAATTCACCCCTCCACTTT.

This clone showed up just a few times. The chain is built from TRBV19 and TRBJ2-2; TRBD1 matches at 10 bases. Trimming cost V 4 bases and J 4 bases; bases outside gene matches: 6. The CDR3 has 16 residues. In germline, CDR1 is LNHDA, CDR2 SQIVND (reference sequence). CDR3 sequence (DNA): TGTGCCAGTAGTAAGGGACAGGGGTGGAGCACCGGGGAGCTGTTTTTT. It codes for CASSKGQGWSTGELFF.

In this sample, this clone turned up a few times. This chain uses TRBV2 with TRBJ2-7, with D possibly matching TRBD2 (7 bases). V lost 1 base and J 1 base, leaving 11 bases between the germline ends. Germline values: CDR1 SNHLY, CDR2 FYNNEI. The CDR3 spans 15 residues. CDR3 DNA sequence: TGTGCCAGCAGTGAAGGCAGGGGAGGGTCCTACGAGCAGTACTTC. This codes for CASSEGRGGSYEQYF.

The V call is TRBV9, the J call TRBJ1-4, with 11 bases that match TRBD1. This CDR3 region has 14 residues. The V segment lost 7 bases and the J segment 8 bases; nucleotides outside the gene matches: 7. Germline assignment: CDR1 SGDLS and CDR2 YYNGEE. The CDR3 here is CASGRDRGFEKLFF. DNA for the CDR3: TGTGCCAGCGGCCGGGACAGGGGGTTCGAAAAACTGTTTTTT.

This clone turned up a few times. The chain joins TRBV4-2 to TRBJ2-1; 12 positions match TRBD2. The CDR3 sequence is 19 residues long. Germline V lookup: CDR1 LGHNA, CDR2 YNFKEQ. The trim removed 0 bases at V and 9 bases at J, leaving 15 bases unmatched. The CDR3 DNA reads TGTGCCAGCAGCCAAGACCCCCGCCCTAGCGGGGGGGATAAGAGTGAGCAGTTCTTC. Amino acids: CASSQDPRPSGGDKSEQFF.

This clone was recorded a few times. The gene calls are TRBV10-3 and TRBJ2-1, with TRBD2 as a possible D gene (7 bases). Trimming shortened V by 6 bases and J by 8 bases, and 23 bases separated the two germline ends. From germline, CDR1 is ENHRY and CDR2 SYGVKD. The CDR3 spans 16 residues. The CDR3 DNA reads as TGTGCCATCAGGAATAGCGGAGGGGGGGGCAGGGATGAGCAGTTCTTC. This encodes CAIRNSGGGGRDEQFF.

This clone occurred a few times. The chain is built from TRBV6-5 and TRBJ2-2, with TRBD1 matching over 7 bases. This CDR3 is built from 14 residues. V lost 6 bases, J lost 3 bases, and 4 bases stayed unmatched. CDR1 MNHEY and CDR2 SVGAGI come from the germline V gene. In DNA form, the CDR3 reads TGTGCCAGCAGCTGGGACAGATACACCGGGGAGCTGTTTTTT. Protein product: CASSWDRYTGELFF.

V is TRBV6-6 and J is TRBJ2-7; 10 positions agree with TRBD1. V lost 6 bases and J lost 6; bases outside the gene matches: 8. In germline, CDR1 is MNHNY, CDR2 SVGAGI (reference sequence). CDR3 length: 14 residues. CDR3 sequence (DNA): TGTGCCAGCAGCCAACCGGGACAGGGGCGCGAGCAGTACTTC. Its protein product is CASSQPGQGREQYF.

The rearrangement joins TRBV7-2 to TRBJ2-7, with D perhaps matching TRBD1 (6 bases). Germline-derived CDR1 and CDR2 are SGHTA and FQGNSA. Trimming took 5 bases from V and 0 from J, leaving 14 bases between them. CDR3 length: 15 residues. The CDR3 DNA follows: TGTGCCAGCAGCATTCAGGGGACCCACTCCTACGAGCAGTACTTC. Translating gives CASSIQGTHSYEQYF.

In its sample, this clone was seen a few times. This chain joins TRBV19 and TRBJ2-7; 11 bases are a match to TRBD1. Per the germline V gene, CDR1 is LNHDA and CDR2 is SQIVND (reference sequence). J gave up 6 bases and V 0 bases, and 10 bases lay outside the gene matches. CDR3 length: 17 amino acids. CDR3 sequence reads: CASSIDKSWTGGGEQYF. The CDR3 DNA reads TGTGCCAGTAGTATAGATAAGTCCTGGACAGGGGGCGGCGAGCAGTACTTC.

This clone was counted between two and nine times. The chain carries TRBV19 and TRBJ1-5; D might be TRBD1 (5 bases). The germline V gene has CDR1 LNHDA and CDR2 SQIVND (reference sequence). The CDR3 is 16 residues long. V dropped 5 bases and J dropped 6 bases, with 20 bases sitting between them. Written as DNA, the CDR3 is TGTGCCAGTAGTCGGGCAGGGATAGGAAGTAGTCAGCCCCAGCATTTT. Protein product: CASSRAGIGSSQPQHF.

V and J are TRBV5-1 and TRBJ2-7; perhaps TRBD1 as D (7 bases). There are 14 residues in the CDR3. Germline-derived CDR1 and CDR2 are SGHRS and YFSETQ. V gave up 5 bases and J gave up 6 bases, with 18 bases separating them. The CDR3 DNA is TGCGCCAGCAGTTATGAGACAGGGAGGTCCGAGCAGTACTTC. Translation: CASSYETGRSEQYF.

This clone was detected a few times. An end of the junction does not agree with germline; a read error may underlie this. V is TRBV20-1 and J is TRBJ1-2; D possibly corresponds to TRBD1 (6 bases). This CDR3 has 11 amino acids. CDR1 is DFQATT and CDR2 is SNEGSKA in the germline V gene (reference sequence). CDR3 sequence reads: CSAVQGSGYTF. CDR3 coding DNA: TGCAGTGCTGTACAGGGCTCGGGCTACACTTTC.

This chain connects TRBV5-6 to TRBJ2-1; 10 bases fit TRBD2. Germline V gives CDR1 SGHDT, CDR2 YYEEEE. J gave up 0 bases and V 2 bases, and 5 bases lay outside the gene matches. The CDR3 is made up of 17 amino acids. The CDR3 loop is CASSLPKRGGSYNEQFF. CDR3 nucleotides: TGTGCCAGCAGCTTACCGAAGCGGGGGGGCTCCTACAATGAGCAGTTCTTC.

This chain joins TRBV25-1 and TRBJ1-6; possible D gene TRBD1, 5 bases. The CDR3 contains 15 residues. Germline assignment: CDR1 MGHDK and CDR2 SYGVNS. V was trimmed by 3 bases and J by 7 bases, leaving 13 bases between them. DNA for the CDR3: TGTGCCAGCAGTGATAAAGGGGCGTGGAATTCACCCCTCCACTTT. It encodes CASSDKGAWNSPLHF.

The V gene is TRBV7-6, the J gene TRBJ1-5; 8 bases align to TRBD1. Trimming at V came to 0 bases and at J to 7 bases, leaving 2 bases not matched to a gene. The CDR3 contains 14 residues. Germline CDR1 is SGHVS and CDR2 is FNYEAQ. In nucleotides, the CDR3 is TGTGCCAGCAGCTTAGCCACAGGGGGACAGCCCCAGCATTTT. Residues: CASSLATGGQPQHF.

This clone was seen more than once but under ten times. The V gene is TRBV19, the J gene TRBJ2-4; D not certain. V was pared by 4 bases and J by 10 bases, with 11 bases between. CDR1 is LNHDA and CDR2 is SQIVND in the germline V gene (reference sequence). The CDR3 runs 12 residues. The CDR3 protein is CASSTYGLIQYF. The CDR3 DNA reads as TGTGCCAGTAGTACCTACGGGTTAATTCAGTACTTC.

This clone occurred a few times. The chain couples TRBV5-1 to TRBJ2-1; the D gene is possibly TRBD2 (7 bases). The CDR3 runs 16 residues. V shed 2 bases and J shed 4 bases, with 16 bases lying between them. Germline loops: CDR1 SGHRS, CDR2 YFSETQ. The CDR3 loop is CASSFRGGGTYNEQFF. The CDR3 DNA sequence: TGCGCCAGCAGCTTTCGAGGGGGGGGTACATACAATGAGCAGTTCTTC.

V gene TRBV2 combines with J gene TRBJ2-7; tentatively, D is TRBD2 (6 bases). Germline assignment: CDR1 SNHLY and CDR2 FYNNEI. This CDR3 is 12 amino acids long. The V end was cut by 8 bases, the J end by 2 bases, with 10 bases between. CDR3 amino acids: CASLGGAYEQYF. The CDR3 DNA reads as TGTGCCAGCCTGGGCGGGGCCTACGAGCAGTACTTC.

In this sample, this clone turned up a few times. This sequence joins TRBV6-5 and TRBJ1-1; no clear D gene. The CDR3 covers 13 residues. Germline V CDR1 and CDR2: MNHEY, SVGAGI. V lost 2 bases, J lost 4 bases, and 8 bases lay in between. CDR3 DNA: TGTGCCAGCAGTTACCAGAGGGTCACTGAAGCTTTCTTT. Translating gives CASSYQRVTEAFF.

Only a few counts were recorded for this clone. The chain has TRBV18 and TRBJ1-3; D perhaps matches TRBD1 (5 bases). Germline V lookup: CDR1 KGHSH, CDR2 LQKENI. The V and J ends lost 1 base and 0 bases respectively, with 10 bases between them. The CDR3 has 16 amino acids. The CDR3 nucleotides are TGTGCCAGCTCACCACTGGACACAACCTCTGGAAACACCATATATTTT. Translation: CASSPLDTTSGNTIYF.

This chain joins TRBV6-5 and TRBJ2-4; possible D gene TRBD1, 6 bases. Germline V gene data show CDR1 as MNHEY and CDR2 as SVGAGI. The CDR3 is made up of 14 amino acids. V dropped 6 bases and J dropped 5 bases, with 14 bases sitting between them. CDR3 residues: CASSRTAAQNIQYF. Written as DNA, the CDR3 is TGTGCCAGCAGCCGGACAGCCGCCCAAAACATTCAGTACTTC.

The chain has TRBV25-1 and TRBJ1-2; perhaps TRBD1 as D (6 bases). V shed 2 bases and J shed 6 bases, with 19 bases lying between them. The CDR3 extends over 16 amino acids. CDR1 and CDR2 from the germline V gene are MGHDK and SYGVNS. CDR3 sequence (DNA): TGTGCCAGCAGTGAAGGCAGGGCAGGGGAGAATCATGGCTACACCTTC. Translating it yields CASSEGRAGENHGYTF.

This clone has just a few counts. This chain joins TRBV7-9 and TRBJ2-3; 11 bases fit TRBD2. V lost 5 bases, J lost 2 bases, and 9 bases stayed unmatched. CDR1 and CDR2 (germline): SEHNR, FQNEAQ (reference sequence). The CDR3 has 17 residues. CDR3 region: CASSPRGLAGPTDTQYF. The CDR3 DNA reads TGTGCCAGCAGCCCACGTGGACTAGCGGGTCCCACAGATACGCAGTATTTT.

This clone showed up just a few times. This chain connects TRBV10-3 to TRBJ1-1; D is undetermined. CDR1 is ENHRY, CDR2 SYGVKD, per germline. This CDR3 comprises 14 residues. V was clipped by 2 bases and J by 6 bases, with 13 bases between them. CDR3 in amino acids: CAISEPTRRSEAFF. The DNA of the CDR3 is TGTGCCATCAGTGAGCCGACAAGGCGTTCTGAAGCTTTCTTT.

In this sample, this clone turned up a few times. The CDR3 DNA reads as TGTGCCAGTACCCGGGACAGAAACAATGAGCAGTTCTTC. The encoded protein is CASTRDRNNEQFF. This chain uses TRBV7-2 with TRBJ2-1; TRBD1 matches at 7 bases. Germline V CDR1 and CDR2: SGHTA, FQGNSA. The CDR3 is 13 residues long. The trim removed 9 bases at V and 5 bases at J, leaving 7 bases unmatched. Drawing the rest from reference TRBV7-2 and TRBJ2-1, the complete variable domain is GAGVSQSPSNKVTEKGKDVELRCDPISGHTALYWYRQSLGQGLEFLIYFQGNSAPDKSGLPSDRFSAERTGGSVSTLTIQRTQQEDSAVYLCASTRDRNNEQFFGPGTRLTVL.

This clone was counted between two and nine times. This sequence joins TRBV29-1 and TRBJ2-5, with 8 positions matching TRBD1. The germline V gene encodes CDR1 SQVTM and CDR2 ANQGSEA. CDR3 length equals 15 residues. Germline trimming cut 6 bases from V and 2 bases from J; bases unmatched to any gene: 11. CDR3 in DNA: TGCAGCGTAACCTCGGGGCAGGGGGCACAAGAGACCCAGTACTTC. Its protein product is CSVTSGQGAQETQYF. The full variable domain, completed using reference TRBV29-1 and TRBJ2-5, is SAVISQKPSRDICQRGTSLTIQCQVDSQVTMMFWYRQQPGQSLTLIATANQGSEATYESGFVIDKFPISRPNLTFSTLTVSNMSPEDSSIYLCSVTSGQGAQETQYFGPGTRLLVL.

This clone appeared a few times. The rearrangement joins TRBV5-1 to TRBJ2-7, with TRBD1 matching over 7 bases. Germline trimming cut 0 bases from V and 4 bases from J; bases unmatched to any gene: 7. The length of the CDR3 is 15 residues. Germline V lookup: CDR1 SGHRS, CDR2 YFSETQ. CDR3 coding DNA: TGCGCCAGCAGCTTGGGAGGGGCAGGGGGTTACGAGCAGTACTTC. This codes for CASSLGGAGGYEQYF. The entire variable domain, with the rest obtained from reference TRBV5-1 and TRBJ2-7, is as follows: KAGVTQTPRYLIKTRGQQVTLSCSPISGHRSVSWYQQTPGQGLQFLFEYFSETQRNKGNFPGRFSGRQFSNSRSEMNVSTLELGDSALYLCASSLGGAGGYEQYFGPGTRLTVT.

This clone was recorded a few times. The chain is built from TRBV18 and TRBJ2-1; D not resolved. The CDR3 is 15 residues long. Germline CDR1 KGHSH, CDR2 LQKENI. Trimming removed 5 bases at V and 0 bases at J, with 11 bases between. The CDR3 DNA reads as TGTGCCAGCTCAGAATCAGCTAGCTCCTACAATGAGCAGTTCTTC. It encodes CASSESASSYNEQFF.

The table lists this clone with many counts. The chain employs TRBV7-9 and TRBJ2-3; a possible D gene is TRBD2 (5 bases). Trimming removed 1 base from V and 7 bases from J, with 12 bases in between. The length of the CDR3 is 14 residues. In germline, CDR1 is SEHNR, CDR2 FQNEAQ (reference sequence). CDR3 residues: CASSLDPSSNTQYF. CDR3 coding DNA: TGTGCCAGCAGCTTAGATCCTAGCTCGAATACGCAGTATTTT.